Listed here are 32 T cell receptor beta chains from one sample, sequenced in a study of cytomegalovirus exposure and HLA in healthy donors. Clones were read by immunoSEQ multiplex PCR, and TCRdb kept only the in-frame ones, dropping some. The table has 300,000 to 400,000 clones, 70% to 90% seen once; the top ten hold 0.83%. Source material: PBMCs. The receptors were sampled from a young woman in good health and CMV-seronegative.

This clone was detected a few times. The chain recombines TRBV4-1 with TRBJ1-2; TRBD1 aligns across 7 bases. The CDR3 covers 14 residues. CDR1 and CDR2 from the germline V gene are MGHRA and YSYEKL. With V trimmed by 5 bases and J by 4 bases, 7 bases remained unmatched. DNA of the CDR3: TGCGCCAGCAGCGGGGACAGTCCGTTCTATGGCTACACCTTC. This gives the protein CASSGDSPFYGYTF.

The chain couples TRBV28 to TRBJ1-4; 7 positions agree with TRBD1. Trimming cost V 4 bases and J 4 bases; bases outside gene matches: 3. The CDR3 runs 14 residues. Germline V lookup: CDR1 MDHEN, CDR2 SYDVKM. The CDR3 sequence: CASSSGGINEKLFF. The CDR3 nucleotides are TGTGCCAGCAGTTCAGGGGGGATTAATGAAAAACTGTTTTTT. Based on the CDR3 plus reference TRBV28 and TRBJ1-4, the full variable domain is DVKVTQSSRYLVKRTGEKVFLECVQDMDHENMFWYRQDPGLGLRLIYFSYDVKMKEKGDIPEGYSVSREKKERFSLILESASTNQTSMYLCASSSGGINEKLFFGSGTQLSVL.

This chain links TRBV4-2 with TRBJ2-3, with 10 nucleotides matching TRBD2. This CDR3 comprises 17 residues. Germline assignment: CDR1 LGHNA and CDR2 YNFKEQ. V trimming: 1 base; J trimming: 1 base; junction bases outside the gene matches: 5. The CDR3 reads CASSQGQAGGGTDTQYF. For the CDR3, the DNA is TGTGCCAGCAGCCAAGGGCAAGCGGGGGGGGGCACAGATACGCAGTATTTT.

The V call is TRBV6-1, the J call TRBJ1-1, with D unclear. Germline-derived CDR1 and CDR2 are MNHNS and SASEGT. The CDR3 has 14 residues. Between the trimmed V and J ends, which lost 2 bases and 6 bases, there was a span of 13 bases. The CDR3 nucleotides are TGTGCCAGCAGTGAATTACTTGCGGGCGCTGAAGCTTTCTTT. The encoded protein is CASSELLAGAEAFF.

The chain links TRBV2 to TRBJ1-1; a weak D match, TRBD1 (5 bases). V was shortened by 3 bases and J by 1 base, with 6 bases between the two germline ends. The germline CDR1 and CDR2 sequences are SNHLY and FYNNEI. The CDR3 runs 13 residues. The CDR3 region is CASSDRENTEAFF. The CDR3 DNA is TGTGCCAGCAGTGACAGGGAGAACACTGAAGCTTTCTTT.

The chain couples TRBV15 to TRBJ2-3; D perhaps matches TRBD1 (7 bases). Per the germline V gene, CDR1 is LNHNV and CDR2 is YYDKDF (reference sequence). The V end was cut by 0 bases, the J end by 4 bases, with 14 bases between. The CDR3 length is 16 residues. The DNA for the CDR3 is TGTGCCACCAGCAGAGATCGGAGGGGGCGAGCAGATACGCAGTATTTT. This gives the protein CATSRDRRGRADTQYF.

V is TRBV4-1 and J is TRBJ2-3, with no clear D. V shed 0 bases and J shed 4 bases, with 5 bases lying between them. There are 13 residues in the CDR3. Per the germline V gene, CDR1 is MGHRA and CDR2 is YSYEKL. In nucleotides, the CDR3 is TGCGCCAGCAGCCAAGAATATTCAGATACGCAGTATTTT. Its protein is CASSQEYSDTQYF.

The chain carries TRBV15 and TRBJ1-1, with 7 bases matching TRBD1. Trimming removed 1 base from V and 7 bases from J; junction bases left unmatched: 9. Germline loops: CDR1 LNHNV, CDR2 YYDKDF (reference sequence). The CDR3 runs to 15 residues. The CDR3 bases are TGTGCCACCAGCAGAGGGAGGGCAGGGGGGAGTGAAGCTTTCTTT. Encoded protein: CATSRGRAGGSEAFF.

The genes are TRBV5-1 and TRBJ2-4, with 8 positions matching TRBD1. The CDR3 runs to 14 residues. Germline-derived CDR1 and CDR2 are SGHRS and YFSETQ. V lost 3 bases, J lost 6 bases, and 5 bases stayed unmatched. CDR3 nucleotides: TGCGCCAGCAGCTCGGGACAGGATGGAAACATTCAGTACTTC. Amino acids: CASSSGQDGNIQYF.

This chain joins TRBV19 and TRBJ2-7; D ambiguous. CDR3 size: 14 residues. V lost 4 bases, J lost 2 bases, and 12 bases lay in between. In germline, CDR1 is LNHDA, CDR2 SQIVND (reference sequence). The CDR3, as DNA: TGTGCCAGTAGTACATCCTTCGGTCCCTACGAGCAGTACTTC. Encoded protein: CASSTSFGPYEQYF.

The genes are TRBV19 and TRBJ2-7; TRBD2 matches 9 bases. CDR1 LNHDA and CDR2 SQIVND come from the germline V gene (reference sequence). This CDR3 is built from 16 residues. V gave up 8 bases and J gave up 6 bases; unmatched junction bases: 17. CDR3 residues: CASRRSGIAGESEQYF. For the CDR3, the DNA is TGTGCCAGTCGCCGATCGGGGATAGCGGGAGAGTCCGAGCAGTACTTC.

J is TRBJ2-3 and V is TRBV5-4; the D gene is possibly TRBD1 (5 bases). V lost 0 bases and J lost 2, with 10 bases in between. There are 15 residues in the CDR3. From germline, CDR1 is SGHNT and CDR2 YYREEE (reference sequence). DNA of the CDR3: TGTGCCAGCAGCTTGGGGGGCATAGCCACAGATACGCAGTATTTT. This gives the protein CASSLGGIATDTQYF.

This sequence joins TRBV13 and TRBJ2-7; TRBD2 might be the D (7 bases). Trimming cost V 2 bases and J 2 bases, with 10 bases left between them. The CDR3 contains 14 residues. Germline CDR1 PRHDT, CDR2 FYEKMQ (reference sequence). CDR3 loop: CASSLRGAPYEQYF. CDR3 nucleotides: TGTGCCAGCAGCTTACGGGGGGCCCCCTACGAGCAGTACTTC.

The chain employs TRBV5-1 and TRBJ2-2, with 10 bases aligning to TRBD2. CDR1 SGHRS and CDR2 YFSETQ come from the germline V gene. Trimming cost V 5 bases and J 5 bases; bases outside gene matches: 3. CDR3 size: 14 residues. DNA for the CDR3: TGCGCCAGCAGGTGGACTAGCGGTACCGGGGAGCTGTTTTTT. Translated, it gives CASRWTSGTGELFF.

The J gene is TRBJ2-1, the V gene TRBV4-1, with D hard to call. Germline CDR1 MGHRA, CDR2 YSYEKL. The CDR3 is made up of 16 amino acids. The germline V and J ends were trimmed by 3 bases and 6 bases, with 18 bases remaining between them. The CDR3 sequence is CASSQGGQFGVNEQFF. The CDR3 nucleotides read TGCGCCAGCAGCCAGGGTGGCCAATTCGGAGTCAATGAGCAGTTCTTC.

The CDR3 sequence: CASSRSGGANTGELFF. The CDR3 coding sequence is TGTGCCAGCAGCAGGAGCGGGGGGGCGAACACCGGGGAGCTGTTTTTT. J is TRBJ2-2 and V is TRBV11-3, with 10 nucleotides matching TRBD2. Trimming removed 5 bases from V and 0 bases from J; junction bases left unmatched: 3. CDR1 and CDR2 (germline): SGHNT, YENEEA. This CDR3 contains 16 residues.

This chain joins TRBV7-9 and TRBJ2-7; TRBD1 aligns across 8 bases. The V gene's germline CDR1 is SEHNR and CDR2 FQNEAQ (reference sequence). This CDR3 contains 15 residues. The V gene end was trimmed by 4 bases and the J gene end by 3 bases; junction bases not matched to a gene: 8. Written as DNA, the CDR3 is TGTGCCAGCAGCTCGGACAGGGACCGATACTACGAGCAGTACTTC. Residues: CASSSDRDRYYEQYF.

CDR3 sequence reads: CASSTKAGDRDEQYF. For the CDR3, the DNA is TGCGCCAGCAGCACAAAAGCGGGAGACAGGGACGAGCAGTACTTC. The V call is TRBV4-1, the J call TRBJ2-7; maybe TRBD2 (8 bases). V dropped 5 bases and J dropped 5 bases, with 19 bases sitting between them. Germline assignment: CDR1 MGHRA and CDR2 YSYEKL. CDR3 length equals 15 residues.

The J gene is TRBJ2-5, the V gene TRBV28; 14 bases fit TRBD2. Germline values: CDR1 MDHEN, CDR2 SYDVKM. CDR3 length equals 19 residues. With V trimmed by 5 bases and J by 3 bases, 14 bases remained unmatched. The CDR3 region is CASSSRLAGGLVPKETQYF. The CDR3, as DNA: TGTGCCAGCAGTAGCAGACTAGCGGGGGGGCTGGTCCCAAAAGAGACCCAGTACTTC. Full variable domain (remainder filled in from reference TRBV28 and TRBJ2-5): DVKVTQSSRYLVKRTGEKVFLECVQDMDHENMFWYRQDPGLGLRLIYFSYDVKMKEKGDIPEGYSVSREKKERFSLILESASTNQTSMYLCASSSRLAGGLVPKETQYFGPGTRLLVL.

This clone was detected once. V and J are TRBV7-9 and TRBJ2-2, with D uncertain. Trimming stripped 2 bases from V and 1 base from J, with 11 bases between. CDR1 is SEHNR and CDR2 is FQNEAQ in the germline V gene (reference sequence). This CDR3 region has 16 residues. In DNA, the CDR3 is TGTGCCAGCAGCTTAACCTGGCAGCGGAACACCGGGGAGCTGTTTTTT. Protein product: CASSLTWQRNTGELFF. Drawing the rest from reference TRBV7-9 and TRBJ2-2, the complete variable domain is DTGVSQNPRHKITKRGQNVTFRCDPISEHNRLYWYRQTLGQGPEFLTYFQNEAQLEKSRLLSDRFSAERPKGSFSTLEIQRTEQGDSAMYLCASSLTWQRNTGELFFGEGSRLTVL.

The V gene is TRBV7-6, the J gene TRBJ2-1; possibly TRBD2 for D (6 bases). The CDR3 is made up of 16 amino acids. Germline V gene lookup returns CDR1 SGHVS and CDR2 FNYEAQ. Trimming stripped 1 base from V and 5 bases from J, with 15 bases between. The CDR3 DNA sequence: TGTGCCAGCAGCTTAGGTCTCGGACTAAGAAACAATGAGCAGTTCTTC. This gives the protein CASSLGLGLRNNEQFF.

This rearrangement joins TRBV7-9 to TRBJ1-1, with 7 bases identical to TRBD1. The CDR3 sequence is 17 residues long. V trimming: 3 bases; J trimming: 3 bases; junction bases outside the gene matches: 13. Per the germline V gene, CDR1 is SEHNR and CDR2 is FQNEAQ (reference sequence). This CDR3 is CASSLAGTGAVDTEAFF. DNA of the CDR3: TGTGCCAGCAGCTTGGCAGGAACAGGGGCGGTGGACACTGAAGCTTTCTTT.

The J gene is TRBJ1-5, the V gene TRBV27; D is uncertain. The CDR3 runs 14 residues. Trimming shortened V by 4 bases and J by 8 bases, and 15 bases separated the two germline ends. Per germline, CDR1 MNHEY and CDR2 SMNVEV (reference sequence). CDR3 residues: CASSWMGGFEPQHF. In nucleotides, the CDR3 is TGTGCCAGCAGTTGGATGGGAGGATTTGAGCCCCAGCATTTT.

The chain recombines TRBV28 with TRBJ2-7; possibly TRBD2 for D (6 bases). Per germline, CDR1 MDHEN and CDR2 SYDVKM. The CDR3 totals 13 residues. CDR3 protein: CVVNRGGVYEQYF. The CDR3 DNA reads as TGTGTTGTAAATCGGGGCGGGGTCTACGAGCAGTACTTC. The whole variable domain, filled in from reference TRBV28 and TRBJ2-7, reads DVKVTQSSRYLVKRTGEKVFLECVQDMDHENMFWYRQDPGLGLRLIYFSYDVKMKEKGDIPEGYSVSREKKERFSLILESASTNQTSMYLCVVNRGGVYEQYFGPGTRLTVT.

The chain recombines TRBV30 with TRBJ1-2; 12 bases are shared with TRBD1. Germline CDR1 and CDR2: GTSNPN and SVGIG (reference sequence). The CDR3 sequence is 16 residues long. With V trimmed by 1 base and J by 6 bases, 9 bases remained unmatched. Here the CDR3 reads CAWSDDRDRGLDGYTF. The CDR3 DNA is TGTGCCTGGAGTGACGACCGGGACAGGGGGCTGGATGGCTACACCTTC.

This clone was seen just once. The chain joins TRBV16 to TRBJ1-2, with TRBD1 identical over 7 bases. Germline values: CDR1 KGHSY, CDR2 FQNENV. CDR3 size: 16 residues. V gave up 6 bases and J gave up 4 bases; unmatched junction bases: 14. DNA of the CDR3: TGTGCCAGCAGTGATGGACAGGAGGGAATGTCCTATGGCTACACCTTC. Translating gives CASSDGQEGMSYGYTF.

The gene calls are TRBV6-5 and TRBJ1-1, with unresolved D. The germline V gene encodes CDR1 MNHEY and CDR2 SVGAGI. Trimming removed 6 bases from V and 6 bases from J, with 20 bases in between. The CDR3 extends over 15 amino acids. CDR3 loop: CASSRPGVPTPEAFF. CDR3 DNA: TGTGCCAGCAGCCGCCCCGGGGTCCCGACTCCTGAAGCTTTCTTT.

The rearrangement uses TRBV5-1 and TRBJ2-5; 7 bases match TRBD2. Germline CDR1 and CDR2: SGHRS and YFSETQ. The trim removed 1 base at V and 12 bases at J, leaving 9 bases unmatched. The CDR3 runs to 13 residues. DNA of the CDR3: TGCGCCAGCAGCTTGAGAGGGGACTATCCGGAGTACTTC. It encodes CASSLRGDYPEYF.

The V gene is TRBV28, the J gene TRBJ2-7; TRBD2 agrees at 11 bases. CDR1 and CDR2 from the germline V gene are MDHEN and SYDVKM. The CDR3 length is 15 residues. Losses at the gene ends were 8 bases for V and 2 bases for J; bases not matched to a gene: 8. CDR3 nucleotide sequence: TGTGCCAGCGGATTAGCGGGAGGGCCGCCCTACGAGCAGTACTTC. Translation: CASGLAGGPPYEQYF.

The rearrangement links TRBV27 to TRBJ1-2, with 8 bases fitting TRBD1. Germline values: CDR1 MNHEY, CDR2 SMNVEV (reference sequence). V trimming: 2 bases; J trimming: 5 bases; junction bases outside the gene matches: 16. CDR3 length: 18 amino acids. This chain's CDR3 is CASSLNAQGAVFNYGYTF. The CDR3 region has the DNA TGTGCCAGCAGTTTAAATGCTCAGGGGGCCGTTTTCAATTATGGCTACACCTTC.

This clone has only one observation. The CDR3 sequence: CASSQGNLAGGRNEQFF. CDR3 nucleotide sequence: TGCGCCAGCAGCCAAGGGAACTTAGCGGGGGGCCGCAATGAGCAGTTCTTC. The rearrangement links TRBV4-1 to TRBJ2-1, with 10 nucleotides matching TRBD2. The ends lost 1 base at V and 6 bases at J; junction bases unmatched: 9. The V gene's germline CDR1 is MGHRA and CDR2 YSYEKL. The CDR3 length is 17 residues.

The chain links TRBV19 to TRBJ2-7; tentative D call: TRBD1 (6 bases). The length of the CDR3 is 13 residues. Germline V gives CDR1 LNHDA, CDR2 SQIVND (reference sequence). Trimming took 5 bases from V and 3 from J, leaving 11 bases between them. DNA of the CDR3: TGTGCCAGTAGTCCGGGACATGGCTACGAGCAGTACTTC. Encoded protein: CASSPGHGYEQYF. The full variable domain, its missing parts supplied by reference TRBV19 and TRBJ2-7, is DGGITQSPKYLFRKEGQNVTLSCEQNLNHDAMYWYRQDPGQGLRLIYYSQIVNDFQKGDIAEGYSVSREKKESFPLTVTSAQKNPTAFYLCASSPGHGYEQYFGPGTRLTVT.